This T cell receptor beta chain was sequenced during a study of radiation and T cells in renal cell carcinoma. Sequenced by immunoSEQ multiplex PCR; TCRdb stores in-frame clones only, minus some. The sample yields approximately 120,000 clones, roughly 80% seen once. Time point meaning: baseline pretreatment blood. Documented treatment: 15 Gy SBRT to primary tumor, nephrectomy 4 weeks later. Serial blood draws occurred at baseline and 2 and 4 weeks post-SBRT. Trimming left V 5 bases short and J 10 bases short, with 12 bases between. Germline values: CDR1 SEHNR, CDR2 FQNEAQ (reference sequence). The CDR3 totals 13 residues.

The V call is TRBV7-9, the J call TRBJ1-6, with D hard to call. The TCR comes from a woman aged 60 to 75 with renal cell carcinoma. The source was blood, collected from a patient whose treatment included radiotherapy and nephrectomy. As DNA, the CDR3 is TGTGCCAGCAGCCCCCCCGGGGTCTCACCCCTCCACTTT. Its translation is CASSPPGVSPLHF. The variable domain in full, with the rest retrieved from reference TRBV7-9 and TRBJ1-6, is DTGVSQNPRHKITKRGQNVTFRCDPISEHNRLYWYRQTLGQGPEFLTYFQNEAQLEKSRLLSDRFSAERPKGSFSTLEIQRTEQGDSAMYLCASSPPGVSPLHFGNGTRLTVT.